These T cell receptor beta chains were read from a single sample in a study of OX40 agonist ivuxolimab in advanced cancers. The table came from immunoSEQ multiplex PCR; TCRdb's copy has only in-frame clones and leaves some out. The table records under 95,000 clones, 84% of them present only once. This specimen consisted of CD4+ or CD8+ T cells sorted from blood, obtained in a trial of the OX40 agonist ivuxolimab. The source of these receptors is an adult with an advanced solid tumor such as melanoma, head and neck, liver or kidney cancer. Each CDR3 is given without its conserved first and last residue. The order of the fields is J gene, CDR3 length, V gene, D gene, CDR3 protein. The D gene is left open where the match is weak.

J gene: TRBJ2-7
CDR3 length: 14
V gene: TRBV7-2
D gene: TRBD2
CDR3 protein: ASSLAGGLTSYEQY

J gene: TRBJ2-3
CDR3 length: 14
V gene: TRBV5-1
D gene: .
CDR3 protein: ASSLGVGGPTDTQY

J gene: TRBJ1-6
CDR3 length: 14
V gene: TRBV11-2
D gene: .
CDR3 protein: ASSLGPASYNSPLH

J gene: TRBJ1-4
CDR3 length: 13
V gene: TRBV7-2
D gene: .
CDR3 protein: ASSFQGTTNEKLF

J gene: TRBJ2-5
CDR3 length: 12
V gene: TRBV5-4
D gene: TRBD1
CDR3 protein: ASSSQTGVETQY

J gene: TRBJ2-7
CDR3 length: 12
V gene: TRBV2
D gene: TRBD2
CDR3 protein: ASRTGTSSSEQY

J gene: TRBJ2-3
CDR3 length: 13
V gene: TRBV15
D gene: .
CDR3 protein: ATSNRDFNTDTQY

J gene: TRBJ2-1
CDR3 length: 13
V gene: TRBV28
D gene: .
CDR3 protein: ASSLPLDTNNEQF

J gene: TRBJ1-1
CDR3 length: 16
V gene: TRBV7-2
D gene: TRBD1
CDR3 protein: ASSFVRYSQGEGTEAF

J gene: TRBJ2-1
CDR3 length: 13
V gene: TRBV5-6
D gene: .
CDR3 protein: ASSSTGKMYDEQF

J gene: TRBJ1-1
CDR3 length: 13
V gene: TRBV5-1
D gene: .
CDR3 protein: ASSFGGRENTEAF

J gene: TRBJ2-1
CDR3 length: 12
V gene: TRBV7-7
D gene: TRBD2
CDR3 protein: ASSPRTSGSEQF

J gene: TRBJ2-3
CDR3 length: 12
V gene: TRBV7-3
D gene: TRBD2
CDR3 protein: ASSSGGPTDTQY

J gene: TRBJ2-1
CDR3 length: 12
V gene: TRBV7-9
D gene: .
CDR3 protein: ASSLGVVGLSQF

J gene: TRBJ1-2
CDR3 length: 11
V gene: TRBV7-9
D gene: TRBD1
CDR3 protein: AGRDRENYGYT

J gene: TRBJ2-2
CDR3 length: 15
V gene: TRBV19
D gene: TRBD1
CDR3 protein: ASTGDRGPLNTGELF

J gene: TRBJ2-2
CDR3 length: 13
V gene: TRBV4-1
D gene: TRBD2
CDR3 protein: ASSHPSGASGELF

J gene: TRBJ2-3
CDR3 length: 14
V gene: TRBV4-3
D gene: .
CDR3 protein: ASSQDQAGGTDTQY

J gene: TRBJ1-4
CDR3 length: 13
V gene: TRBV6-6
D gene: .
CDR3 protein: ASRPGGLGGEKLF

J gene: TRBJ1-2
CDR3 length: 12
V gene: TRBV4-2
D gene: TRBD1
CDR3 protein: ASSQAGTGGGYT

J gene: TRBJ2-6
CDR3 length: 13
V gene: TRBV28
D gene: TRBD1
CDR3 protein: ASSVGGTGANVLT

J gene: TRBJ1-3
CDR3 length: 11
V gene: TRBV6-6
D gene: .
CDR3 protein: ASSYPGGATIY

J gene: TRBJ2-7
CDR3 length: 12
V gene: TRBV28
D gene: .
CDR3 protein: ASSISHSSYEQY

J gene: TRBJ1-1
CDR3 length: 11
V gene: TRBV6-5
D gene: .
CDR3 protein: ASRLTENTEAF

J gene: TRBJ2-3
CDR3 length: 13
V gene: TRBV7-3
D gene: .
CDR3 protein: ASSPRRATTDTQY

J gene: TRBJ2-6
CDR3 length: 14
V gene: TRBV27
D gene: .
CDR3 protein: ASTRYLSSGANVLT

J gene: TRBJ1-4
CDR3 length: 13
V gene: TRBV5-1
D gene: TRBD1
CDR3 protein: ASSRGQATNEKLF

J gene: TRBJ2-5
CDR3 length: 11
V gene: TRBV9
D gene: .
CDR3 protein: ASSVSQKETQY

J gene: TRBJ2-6
CDR3 length: 15
V gene: TRBV18
D gene: .
CDR3 protein: ASSPTGLGSGANVLT

J gene: TRBJ1-5
CDR3 length: 14
V gene: TRBV6-1
D gene: .
CDR3 protein: ASSDGTGIDNQPQH

J gene: TRBJ2-1
CDR3 length: 14
V gene: TRBV23-1
D gene: .
CDR3 protein: ASSQSGKGLRNEQF

J gene: TRBJ1-5
CDR3 length: 11
V gene: TRBV2
D gene: TRBD1
CDR3 protein: ASRVDRDQPQH

J gene: TRBJ2-3
CDR3 length: 12
V gene: TRBV29-1
D gene: TRBD2
CDR3 protein: SVRASGITDTQY

J gene: TRBJ2-3
CDR3 length: 14
V gene: TRBV29-1
D gene: TRBD1
CDR3 protein: SVAGQGALGTDTQY

J gene: TRBJ1-2
CDR3 length: 11
V gene: TRBV30
D gene: .
CDR3 protein: ARQGGEHYGYT

J gene: TRBJ2-5
CDR3 length: 11
V gene: TRBV19
D gene: TRBD1
CDR3 protein: ASSITGEETQY

J gene: TRBJ2-5
CDR3 length: 13
V gene: TRBV7-3
D gene: TRBD2
CDR3 protein: ASSPRAGGLETQY